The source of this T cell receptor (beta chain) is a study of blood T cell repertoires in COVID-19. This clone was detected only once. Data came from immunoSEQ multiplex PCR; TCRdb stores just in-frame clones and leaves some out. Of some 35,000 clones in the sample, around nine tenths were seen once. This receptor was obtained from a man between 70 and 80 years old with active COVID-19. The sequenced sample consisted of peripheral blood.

CDR3 sequence (DNA): TGTGCCAGCAGTTACCACAATAGCGGGGGAGAGACCCAGTACTTC. This codes for CASSYHNSGGETQYF. The chain is built from TRBV6-5 and TRBJ2-5, with 9 bases aligning to TRBD2. V dropped 2 bases and J dropped 4; count of bases not matched to a gene: 5. The CDR3 consists of 15 residues. CDR1 is MNHEY and CDR2 is SVGAGI in the germline V gene.